This T cell receptor beta chain emerged from a study of graft-versus-host responses after intestinal transplantation. This table comes from immunoSEQ multiplex PCR, and its TCRdb copy is limited to in-frame clones, with some not included. The top ten hold more than 0.15% of the sample, which has more than 95,000 clones, more than 85% seen once. The V end was cut by 0 bases, the J end by 5 bases, with 3 bases between. The CDR3 sequence is 12 residues long. Germline values: CDR1 SGHRS, CDR2 YFSETQ. Notes on this clone: The target antigen is unknown.

The receptor was isolated from a human donor who received an intestinal transplant. This chain joins TRBV5-1 and TRBJ1-3; D remains ambiguous. The sequenced sample was unstimulated CD4+ T cells sorted from spleen or lymph node cells, obtained before intestinal transplant. The CDR3 DNA follows: TGCGCCAGCAGCTTGGACAGAAACACCATATATTTT. It specifies CASSLDRNTIYF.